The next 15 T cell receptor beta chains were all read from a single sample in a study of sequential checkpoint blockade in melanoma. Sample treatment: randomized to nivolumab then ipilimumab (arm A) or the reverse (arm B). Some clones are missing from TCRdb's copy, which holds only in-frame ones; the method was immunoSEQ multiplex PCR. Of around 25,000 clones listed, roughly four fifths are singletons. This material consisted of CD8+ T cells sorted from blood (inferred from file names), taken from a patient given nivolumab and ipilimumab in sequence. The receptor source for this set is a human donor with melanoma.

V is TRBV18 and J is TRBJ2-5; 10 bases match TRBD1. This CDR3 is 16 amino acids long. V was pared by 0 bases and J by 2 bases, with 3 bases of the junction left unmatched. The germline V gene encodes CDR1 KGHSH and CDR2 LQKENI. CDR3 nucleotide sequence: TGTGCCAGCTCACCACCGCGACAGGGGGCTCAAGAGACCCAGTACTTC. Its translation: CASSPPRQGAQETQYF.

V gene TRBV27 combines with J gene TRBJ2-3, with 7 bases aligning to TRBD1. This CDR3 spans 14 amino acids. CDR1 is MNHEY, CDR2 SMNVEV, per germline (reference sequence). V lost 2 bases, J lost 2 bases, and 1 base stayed unmatched. CDR3 protein: CASSLGQATDTQYF. DNA of the CDR3: TGTGCCAGCAGTTTAGGACAGGCCACAGATACGCAGTATTTT.

J is TRBJ1-2 and V is TRBV18; 7 bases fit TRBD1. The CDR3 runs to 14 residues. Trimming at V came to 2 bases and at J to 4 bases, leaving 4 bases not matched to a gene. Germline loops: CDR1 KGHSH, CDR2 LQKENI. The CDR3 DNA reads as TGTGCCAGCTCACCAGGGACAGTTAGCTATGGCTACACCTTC. This codes for CASSPGTVSYGYTF.

This clone was seen only a few times. V is TRBV19 and J is TRBJ1-5; maybe TRBD1 (5 bases). Germline V CDR1 and CDR2: LNHDA, SQIVND (reference sequence). Trimming stripped 1 base from V and 6 bases from J, with 13 bases between. This CDR3 has 15 residues. The CDR3 DNA follows: TGTGCCAGTAGTATAGGAGGGGCGCGGGGTCAGCCCCAGCATTTT. This translates into CASSIGGARGQPQHF.

Here the CDR3 DNA reads TGTGCCAGCAGTCGCCAGGGTTCGGTGAGGAACACCATATATTTT. This translates into CASSRQGSVRNTIYF. This chain links TRBV6-6 with TRBJ1-3, with a weak D call TRBD1 (5 bases). The V gene's germline CDR1 is MNHNY and CDR2 SVGAGI (reference sequence). The V end lost 5 bases, the J end lost 7 bases, and 18 bases lay between the germline ends. The length of the CDR3 is 15 residues.

The V and J genes are TRBV5-1 and TRBJ1-4; D ambiguous. Germline-derived CDR1 and CDR2 are SGHRS and YFSETQ. V shed 4 bases and J shed 7 bases, with 14 bases lying between them. There are 14 residues in the CDR3. The CDR3 region is CASSPDWSSEKLFF. The CDR3 nucleotides are TGCGCCAGCAGCCCGGATTGGAGCAGTGAAAAACTGTTTTTT.

The chain couples TRBV9 to TRBJ1-2, with 8 positions matching TRBD1. V dropped 4 bases and J dropped 0; count of bases not matched to a gene: 5. This CDR3 has 15 amino acids. CDR1 and CDR2 from the germline V gene are SGDLS and YYNGEE. CDR3 sequence reads: CASSPGTGANYGYTF. The CDR3 nucleotides are TGTGCCAGCAGCCCAGGGACAGGAGCTAACTATGGCTACACCTTC. Together with reference TRBV9 and TRBJ1-2, the CDR3 gives the full variable domain: DSGVTQTPKHLITATGQRVTLRCSPRSGDLSVYWYQQSLDQGLQFLIQYYNGEERAKGNILERFSAQQFPDLHSELNLSSLELGDSALYFCASSPGTGANYGYTFGSGTRLTVV.

V and J are TRBV7-2 and TRBJ2-1; D is perhaps TRBD2 (6 bases). This CDR3 has 16 amino acids. CDR1 is SGHTA, CDR2 FQGNSA, per germline. V was cut by 4 bases and J by 6 bases, with 19 bases left in between. The CDR3 region is CASSSDRARGGNEQFF. The CDR3, as DNA: TGTGCCAGCAGCTCTGATAGGGCTAGGGGAGGCAATGAGCAGTTCTTC.

This clone was recorded only once. As DNA, the CDR3 is TGTGCCAGCAGCTTAGCCAGGGGTGGGACTGAAGCTTTCTTT. Residues: CASSLARGGTEAFF. This chain connects TRBV7-2 to TRBJ1-1; D possibly corresponds to TRBD1 (6 bases). This CDR3 region has 14 residues. Germline V lookup: CDR1 SGHTA, CDR2 FQGNSA. V was pared by 0 bases and J by 5 bases, with 10 bases between.

The rearrangement joins TRBV9 to TRBJ1-1; 9 bases agree with TRBD1. Trimming at V came to 0 bases and at J to 6 bases, leaving 6 bases not matched to a gene. Germline V gives CDR1 SGDLS, CDR2 YYNGEE. The CDR3 runs 15 residues. Here the CDR3 DNA reads TGTGCCAGCAGCGTAGTTGGGACAGGGAATCCTGAAGCTTTCTTT. Protein sequence: CASSVVGTGNPEAFF.

The rearrangement joins TRBV7-8 to TRBJ2-1; the D gene is possibly TRBD2 (6 bases). The CDR3 covers 14 residues. Deletions cut 1 base from V and 7 bases from J, with 11 bases between. The germline V gene encodes CDR1 SGHVS and CDR2 FQNEAQ. For the CDR3, the DNA is TGTGCCAGCAGCTTAGTTTCTGGAGGGAATGAGCAGTTCTTC. This codes for CASSLVSGGNEQFF. Supplemented by reference TRBV7-8 and TRBJ2-1, the full variable domain reads GAGVSQSPRYKVAKRGQDVALRCDPISGHVSLFWYQQALGQGPEFLTYFQNEAQLDKSGLPSDRFFAERPEGSVSTLKIQRTQQEDSAVYLCASSLVSGGNEQFFGPGTRLTVL.

The V and J genes are TRBV6-5 and TRBJ1-1, with a tentative D call TRBD1 (6 bases). Germline CDR1 MNHEY, CDR2 SVGAGI. This CDR3 spans 14 amino acids. Deletions cut 5 bases from V and 4 bases from J, with 14 bases between. The CDR3 nucleotides are TGTGCCAGCAGTCGACAGGTGGATGGCACTGAAGCTTTCTTT. This sequence encodes CASSRQVDGTEAFF.

V and J are TRBV4-3 and TRBJ1-3, with TRBD1 matching over 10 bases. Germline values: CDR1 LGHNA, CDR2 YSLEER. The CDR3 is made up of 15 amino acids. V shed 4 bases and J 4 bases; nucleotides not matched to a gene: 4. The CDR3 is CASSPRDRGGNTIYF. DNA of the CDR3: TGCGCCAGCAGCCCCCGGGACAGGGGAGGAAACACCATATATTTT.

V gene TRBV2 combines with J gene TRBJ2-3, with D tentatively TRBD1 (6 bases). The CDR3 consists of 15 residues. Trimming left V 6 bases short and J 3 bases short, with 16 bases between. The germline CDR1 and CDR2 sequences are SNHLY and FYNNEI. For the CDR3, the DNA is TGTGCCAGCAGGGTGGGGCAGGGGAAAACAGATACGCAGTATTTT. Translated: CASRVGQGKTDTQYF.

There are a few counts of this clone. One end of the junction varies from germline; a read error may be responsible. This rearrangement joins TRBV7-7 to TRBJ2-5, with a weak D call TRBD1 (6 bases). CDR3 size: 15 residues. Germline values: CDR1 SSHAT, CDR2 FNYEAQ (reference sequence). The CDR3 coding sequence is TGTGCTAGCAGCTTAGATGTATGGGGGCGGGAGACCCAGTACTTC. Its protein product is CASSLDVWGRETQYF.